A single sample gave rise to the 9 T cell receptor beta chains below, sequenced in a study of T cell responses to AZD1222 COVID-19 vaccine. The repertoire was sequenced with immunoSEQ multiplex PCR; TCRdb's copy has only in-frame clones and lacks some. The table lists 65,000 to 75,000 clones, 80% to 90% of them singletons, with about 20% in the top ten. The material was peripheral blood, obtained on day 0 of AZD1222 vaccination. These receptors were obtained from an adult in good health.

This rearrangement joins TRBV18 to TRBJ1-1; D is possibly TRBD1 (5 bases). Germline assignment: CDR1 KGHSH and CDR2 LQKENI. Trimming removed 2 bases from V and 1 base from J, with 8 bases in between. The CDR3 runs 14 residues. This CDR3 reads CASSPLGGNTEAFF. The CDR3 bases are TGTGCCAGCTCACCATTGGGGGGGAACACTGAAGCTTTCTTT.

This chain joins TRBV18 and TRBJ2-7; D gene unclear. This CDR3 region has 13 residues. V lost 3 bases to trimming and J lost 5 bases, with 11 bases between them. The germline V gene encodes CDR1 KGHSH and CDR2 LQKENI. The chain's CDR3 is CASSPNTANEQYF. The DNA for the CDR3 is TGTGCCAGCTCACCTAACACCGCCAACGAGCAGTACTTC.

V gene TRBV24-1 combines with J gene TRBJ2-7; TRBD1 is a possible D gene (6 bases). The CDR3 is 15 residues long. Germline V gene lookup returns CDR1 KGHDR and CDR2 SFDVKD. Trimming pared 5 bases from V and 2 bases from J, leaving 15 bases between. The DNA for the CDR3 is TGTGCCACCAGTGCAGGAAACAGGGCGACCTACGAGCAGTACTTC. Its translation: CATSAGNRATYEQYF.

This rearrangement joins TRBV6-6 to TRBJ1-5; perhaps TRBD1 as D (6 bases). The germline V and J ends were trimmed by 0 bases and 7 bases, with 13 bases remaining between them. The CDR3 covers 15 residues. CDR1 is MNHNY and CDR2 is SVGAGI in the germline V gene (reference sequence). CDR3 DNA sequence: TGTGCCAGCAGTTACTCGTTGGGGGCACGCCAGCCCCAGCATTTT. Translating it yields CASSYSLGARQPQHF.

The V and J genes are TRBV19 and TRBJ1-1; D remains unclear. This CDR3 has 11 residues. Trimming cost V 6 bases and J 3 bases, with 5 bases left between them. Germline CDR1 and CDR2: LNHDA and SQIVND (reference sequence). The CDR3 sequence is CASSSYTEAFF. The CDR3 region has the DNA TGTGCCAGTAGCTCGTACACTGAAGCTTTCTTT.

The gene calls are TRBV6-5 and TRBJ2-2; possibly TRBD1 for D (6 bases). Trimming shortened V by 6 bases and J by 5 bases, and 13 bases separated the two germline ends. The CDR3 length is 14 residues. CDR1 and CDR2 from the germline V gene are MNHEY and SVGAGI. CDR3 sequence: CASRPQRGTGELFF. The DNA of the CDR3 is TGTGCCAGCAGGCCACAGAGGGGGACCGGGGAGCTGTTTTTT.

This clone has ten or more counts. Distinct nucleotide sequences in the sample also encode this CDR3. CDR3 protein: CASSIVYSNQPQHF. CDR3 DNA: TGTGCCAGTAGTATAGTTTACAGCAATCAGCCCCAGCATTTT. This chain connects TRBV19 to TRBJ1-5, with unresolved D. V shed 1 base and J shed 1 base, with 5 bases lying between them. This CDR3 spans 14 amino acids. Germline CDR1 reads LNHDA; CDR2 reads SQIVND (reference sequence).

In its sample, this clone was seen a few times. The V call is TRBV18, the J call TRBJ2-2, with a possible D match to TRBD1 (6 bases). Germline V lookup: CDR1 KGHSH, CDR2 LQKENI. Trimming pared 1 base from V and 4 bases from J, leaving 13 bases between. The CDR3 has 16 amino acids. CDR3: CASSPRSQGPTGELFF. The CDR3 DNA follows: TGTGCCAGCTCACCACGTAGCCAGGGGCCCACCGGGGAGCTGTTTTTT.

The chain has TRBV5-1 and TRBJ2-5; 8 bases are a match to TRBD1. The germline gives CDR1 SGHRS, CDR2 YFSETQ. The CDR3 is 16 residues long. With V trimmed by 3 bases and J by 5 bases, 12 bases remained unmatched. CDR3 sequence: CASSSVDRVVVETQYF. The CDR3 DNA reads TGCGCCAGCAGCTCTGTGGACAGGGTCGTTGTGGAGACCCAGTACTTC.